The clone carrying this TCR beta chain was detected only once. No antigen is known for it. PCR used 60 Vbeta primers and 13 Jbeta primers. TCRdb's copy holds only in-frame clones and misses some; the assay was immunoSEQ multiplex PCR. The profile shows more than 95,000 clones, 70% to 85% of them singletons. These data come from a study of cytomegalovirus exposure and HLA in healthy donors. Study conclusions and caveats: Some TCR beta chains (roughly 150 of them) were listed as cytomegalovirus-associated. Most observed TCR sequences were rare, whereas some public TCRs were detected in many donors.

Deletions cut 6 bases from V and 0 bases from J, with 14 bases between. Germline-derived CDR1 and CDR2 are SGHTA and FQGNSA. The CDR3 is made up of 15 amino acids. The clonotype comes from a woman aged 45-59 years in good health and CMV-seropositive. The chain employs TRBV7-2 and TRBJ1-1; D unclear. The sample comprised PBMCs. CDR3: CASRTGGGMNTEAFF. The CDR3 DNA is TGTGCCAGCAGGACCGGCGGCGGCATGAACACTGAAGCTTTCTTT.